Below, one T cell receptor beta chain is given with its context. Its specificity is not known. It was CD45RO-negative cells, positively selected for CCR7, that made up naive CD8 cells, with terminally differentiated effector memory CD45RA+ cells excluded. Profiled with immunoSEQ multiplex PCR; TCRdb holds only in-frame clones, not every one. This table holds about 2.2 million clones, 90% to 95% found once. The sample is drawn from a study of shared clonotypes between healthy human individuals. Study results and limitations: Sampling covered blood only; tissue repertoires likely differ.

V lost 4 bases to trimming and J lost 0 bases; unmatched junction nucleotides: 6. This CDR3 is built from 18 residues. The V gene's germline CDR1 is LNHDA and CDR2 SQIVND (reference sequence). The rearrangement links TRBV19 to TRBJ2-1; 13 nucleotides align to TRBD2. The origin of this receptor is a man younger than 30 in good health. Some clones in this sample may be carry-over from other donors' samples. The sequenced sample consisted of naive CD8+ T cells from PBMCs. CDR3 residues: CASSTPGLAGSSYNEQFF. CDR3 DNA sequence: TGTGCCAGTAGTACTCCGGGACTAGCGGGGAGCTCCTACAATGAGCAGTTCTTC.